The 22 T cell receptor beta chains below come from one sample, sequenced in a study of human T cells and chemical hapten exposure. This sample's time point: patch test 2, 6 weeks after DPC sensitization. Regarding treatment: therapeutic diphenylcyclopropenone sensitization with weekly scalp DPC. Each CDR3 protein is one row after TCRdb ran MiXCR on the RACE reads. This table has some 80,000 distinct CDR3 sequences, under 14% appearing once. This specimen consisted of whole blood, obtained in connection with sensitization to the hapten diphenylcyclopropenone (DPC). These receptors originate from a man aged 18 to 29 with alopecia areata. Some clones in this sample may be carry-over from other donors' samples.

The genes are TRBV19 and TRBJ1-5; D unclear. V was shortened by 4 bases and J by 0 bases, with 10 bases between the two germline ends. Per germline, CDR1 LNHDA and CDR2 SQIVND (reference sequence). The CDR3 runs to 15 residues. DNA for the CDR3: TGTGCCAGTAGTACGATGACGTTTAGCAATCAGCCCCAGCATTTT. Translated: CASSTMTFSNQPQHF.

The chain carries TRBV5-1 and TRBJ2-3, with D tentatively TRBD1 (6 bases). The V gene's germline CDR1 is SGHRS and CDR2 YFSETQ. Trimming took 5 bases from V and 5 from J, leaving 12 bases between them. CDR3 size: 13 residues. This chain's CDR3 is CASRYNREDTQYF. The CDR3 nucleotides are TGCGCCAGCAGATATAACAGGGAAGATACGCAGTATTTT.

This clonotype was observed a handful of times. This chain links TRBV28 with TRBJ2-4; a possible D gene is TRBD2 (5 bases). CDR1 MDHEN and CDR2 SYDVKM come from the germline V gene. Trimming cost V 9 bases and J 12 bases, with 15 bases left between them. CDR3 length equals 11 residues. CDR3 in amino acids: CASSDRRDQYF. The CDR3 nucleotides are TGTGCCAGTTCGGACCGCCGGGATCAGTACTTC.

Remarks on this clonotype: A much larger clone lies one base from this, so it may be a read error. The V gene is TRBV5-4, the J gene TRBJ2-7, with TRBD1 matching 8 bases. Germline V CDR1 and CDR2: SGHNT, YYREEE (reference sequence). This CDR3 comprises 13 residues. The CDR3 region is CVSSGQGEDEQYV. CDR3 coding DNA: TGTGTCAGCAGTGGACAGGGTGAAGACGAGCAGTACGTC.

The table lists this clonotype with a few counts. The V call is TRBV3-1, the J call TRBJ2-3; D unclear. The CDR3 loop spans 15 amino acids. Germline V gene data show CDR1 as LGHDT and CDR2 as YNNKEL (reference sequence). Trimming shortened V by 0 bases and J by 6 bases, and 13 bases separated the two germline ends. The CDR3: CASSQDPILVDTQYF. CDR3 sequence (DNA): TGTGCCAGCAGCCAAGATCCAATTCTTGTCGATACGCAGTATTTT.

V and J are TRBV7-2 and TRBJ2-3, with D possibly TRBD2 on 5 matching bases. Per the germline V gene, CDR1 is SGHTA and CDR2 is FQGNSA. This CDR3 is built from 15 residues. Trimming took 4 bases from V and 0 from J, leaving 11 bases between them. CDR3 bases: TGTGCCAGCAGCTCCTACAGCGGAAGCACAGATACGCAGTATTTT. It specifies CASSSYSGSTDTQYF. The variable domain in full, with the rest retrieved from reference TRBV7-2 and TRBJ2-3, is GAGVSQSPSNKVTEKGKDVELRCDPISGHTALYWYRQSLGQGLEFLIYFQGNSAPDKSGLPSDRFSAERTGGSVSTLTIQRTQQEDSAVYLCASSSYSGSTDTQYFGPGTRLTVL.

This clonotype was picked up many times. The V gene is TRBV15, the J gene TRBJ1-4, with D perhaps TRBD1 (5 bases). Per the germline V gene, CDR1 is LNHNV and CDR2 is YYDKDF (reference sequence). V was shortened by 2 bases and J by 6 bases, with 16 bases between the two germline ends. The CDR3 runs 16 residues. The CDR3 DNA reads TGTGCCACCAGCAGACACCGATGGAGGGGTCATGAAAAACTGTTTTTT. Translation: CATSRHRWRGHEKLFF.

This clonotype was recorded a few times. The chain combines TRBV5-1 with TRBJ2-4; D is ambiguous. The CDR3 contains 14 residues. V lost 4 bases, J lost 6 bases, and 14 bases lay in between. Germline V gene data show CDR1 as SGHRS and CDR2 as YFSETQ. Written as DNA, the CDR3 is TGCGCCAGCAGCCCTGGGATACTGGGAAACATTCAGTACTTC. Translated: CASSPGILGNIQYF.

The chain has TRBV19 and TRBJ2-5; 9 bases line up with TRBD2. This CDR3 is 16 amino acids long. Germline V gene sequence: CDR1 LNHDA, CDR2 SQIVND (reference sequence). V gave up 1 base and J gave up 2 bases; unmatched junction bases: 5. The CDR3 region is CASSIGSGGSQETQYF. The CDR3 nucleotides are TGTGCCAGTAGTATAGGAAGCGGGGGGTCTCAAGAGACCCAGTACTTC. The full variable domain, completed using reference TRBV19 and TRBJ2-5, is DGGITQSPKYLFRKEGQNVTLSCEQNLNHDAMYWYRQDPGQGLRLIYYSQIVNDFQKGDIAEGYSVSREKKESFPLTVTSAQKNPTAFYLCASSIGSGGSQETQYFGPGTRLLVL.

This clonotype has more than one count but fewer than ten. The chain uses TRBV28 and TRBJ2-7; no reliable D call. This CDR3 spans 14 amino acids. Germline assignment: CDR1 MDHEN and CDR2 SYDVKM. Trimming took 9 bases from V and 1 from J, leaving 16 bases between them. The chain's CDR3 is CASYPGHSSYEQYF. CDR3 in DNA: TGTGCCAGTTATCCGGGCCATTCGTCCTACGAGCAGTACTTC.

At least ten counts were recorded for this clonotype. This chain uses TRBV3-1 with TRBJ2-7; D is possibly TRBD1 (5 bases). Germline V lookup: CDR1 LGHDT, CDR2 YNNKEL (reference sequence). The CDR3 contains 14 residues. The V end lost 2 bases, the J end lost 2 bases, and 10 bases lay between the germline ends. CDR3 in amino acids: CASSQWTDTYEQYF. In DNA, the CDR3 is TGTGCCAGCAGCCAATGGACGGACACCTACGAGCAGTACTTC.

In its sample, this clonotype was seen many times. V and J are TRBV20-1 and TRBJ1-2, with 7 bases fitting TRBD1. CDR1 is DFQATT and CDR2 is SNEGSKA in the germline V gene (reference sequence). Germline trimming cut 5 bases from V and 5 bases from J; bases unmatched to any gene: 2. This CDR3 contains 11 residues. The CDR3 sequence is CSADRVYGYTF. The DNA of the CDR3 is TGCAGTGCTGACAGGGTGTATGGCTACACCTTC.

This chain connects TRBV9 to TRBJ2-3; D tentatively reads TRBD1 or TRBD2 (5 bases each). V lost 3 bases and J 1 base, leaving 6 bases between the germline ends. The CDR3 is made up of 13 amino acids. In germline, CDR1 is SGDLS, CDR2 YYNGEE. The chain's CDR3 is CASSGDGTDTQYF. CDR3 DNA sequence: TGTGCCAGCAGCGGGGACGGCACAGATACGCAGTATTTT.

This clonotype was seen a few times. This chain connects TRBV4-1 to TRBJ1-1, with D uncertain. CDR3 size: 12 residues. In germline, CDR1 is MGHRA, CDR2 YSYEKL. Trimming left V 11 bases short and J 3 bases short, with 13 bases between. The CDR3 loop is CAVSGVDTEAFF. The CDR3 DNA reads as TGCGCCGTTTCCGGGGTGGACACTGAAGCTTTCTTT.

This clonotype occurred many times. V usage is TRBV12-3 or TRBV12-4 and J usage is TRBJ1-1; no definite D call. This CDR3 has 14 amino acids. With 4 bases removed from V and 3 bases from J, the gap between germline ends came to 12 bases. CDR3 sequence: CASSSQRSHTEAFF. DNA of the CDR3: TGTGCCAGCAGTTCACAACGGTCCCACACTGAAGCTTTCTTT.

The V gene is TRBV6-5, the J gene TRBJ1-1, with D hard to call. The CDR3 spans 13 residues. V was trimmed by 7 bases and J by 5 bases, leaving 14 bases between them. Germline V gene lookup returns CDR1 MNHEY and CDR2 SVGAGI. The CDR3 DNA is TGTGCCAGCAATATAGGCCCCAGAACTGAAGCTTTCTTT. It specifies CASNIGPRTEAFF.

This sequence joins TRBV29-1 and TRBJ2-5; 7 bases line up with TRBD1. The length of the CDR3 is 14 residues. Germline trimming cut 6 bases from V and 5 bases from J; bases unmatched to any gene: 12. Germline assignment: CDR1 SQVTM and CDR2 ANQGSEA. The CDR3 here is CSVRDRARRETQYF. The CDR3 nucleotides are TGCAGCGTCAGAGACAGGGCTCGGAGGGAGACCCAGTACTTC.

Many counts were recorded for this clonotype. The J gene is TRBJ2-3, the V gene TRBV7-3; a weak D match, TRBD1 (6 bases). Germline V gene sequence: CDR1 SGHTA, CDR2 FQGTGA. V lost 5 bases to trimming and J lost 1 base, with 22 bases between them. The CDR3 extends over 18 amino acids. The CDR3 nucleotides read TGTGCCAGCAGCCCGGGACAACGACTTCTTCCTCGCACAGATACGCAGTATTTT. This codes for CASSPGQRLLPRTDTQYF.

The rearrangement uses TRBV6-2 or TRBV6-3 and TRBJ1-6; a possible D gene is TRBD1 (5 bases). The CDR3 runs 14 residues. CDR1 MNHEY and CDR2 SVGEGT come from the germline V gene. The germline V and J ends were trimmed by 2 bases and 10 bases, with 12 bases remaining between them. In DNA, the CDR3 is TGTGCCAGCAGTTACCAGGGATTCGGGTCACCCCTCCACTTT. Translating gives CASSYQGFGSPLHF.

This clonotype has a handful of counts. The chain combines TRBV6-2 or TRBV6-3 with TRBJ1-3; a weak D match, TRBD1 (5 bases). V was trimmed by 6 bases and J by 0 bases, leaving 12 bases between them. In germline, CDR1 is MNHEY, CDR2 SVGEGT. CDR3 size: 15 residues. DNA of the CDR3: TGTGCCAGCAGGTTCCCAGGGATCTCTGGAAACACCATATATTTT. Amino acids: CASRFPGISGNTIYF.

This clonotype was recorded many times. The chain has TRBV20-1 and TRBJ1-6; D possibly corresponds to TRBD1 (6 bases). Trimming removed 3 bases from V and 7 bases from J, with 13 bases in between. Germline loops: CDR1 DFQATT, CDR2 SNEGSKA (reference sequence). There are 14 residues in the CDR3. The CDR3 region has the DNA TGCAGTGCTAGGAGGGGGGCGGAGAATTCACCCCTCCACTTT. Its translation: CSARRGAENSPLHF.

Ten or more counts support this clonotype. The chain combines TRBV19 with TRBJ1-2, with 7 bases lining up with TRBD1. Germline CDR1 LNHDA, CDR2 SQIVND (reference sequence). This CDR3 spans 13 amino acids. The J segment lost 10 bases and the V segment lost 3 bases, leaving 8 bases of the junction unmatched. The CDR3 spells CASSIESDRNYTF. The CDR3 coding sequence is TGTGCCAGTAGTATTGAATCGGACAGGAACTACACCTTC.